The next 4 T cell receptor beta chains were all read from a single sample in a study of T cells in Graves' hyperthyroidism and ophthalmopathy (dated by TCRdb to about 2019). The library was produced with multiplex PCR. TCRdb shows the sequencer as Illumina HiSeq 2000. The TCR beta CDR3 regions were amplified from RNA transcripts. The first round of RT-PCR for the TCR CDR3 was performed with the HTBI primer set and the Qiagen OneStep RT-PCR kit. The public sequencing data were trimmed at Q25 with fastp and processed into clonotypes with MiXCR by TCRdb, which kept only in-frame beta chains. Records with the same CDR3 protein are collapsed into one entry carrying the most frequent genes and DNA. This sample holds 410,000 or so distinct CDR3 sequences; 14% to 15% were observed only once. The ten largest clones represent about 12% of the sample. The specimen was blood. The receptors derive from a man between 18 and 29 years old with Graves' ophthalmopathy.

This clonotype was detected many times. The chain is built from TRBV9 and TRBJ2-5; the D gene is possibly TRBD2 (5 bases). Germline V gene lookup returns CDR1 SGDLS and CDR2 YYNGEE. This CDR3 spans 16 amino acids. Trimming pared 5 bases from V and 1 base from J, leaving 18 bases between. CDR3 coding DNA: TGTGCCAGCAGTGATGGGCGGACTGCCATCCAAGAGACCCAGTACTTC. Translating it yields CASSDGRTAIQETQYF. The variable domain in full, with the rest retrieved from reference TRBV9 and TRBJ2-5, is DSGVTQTPKHLITATGQRVTLRCSPRSGDLSVYWYQQSLDQGLQFLIQYYNGEERAKGNILERFSAQQFPDLHSELNLSSLELGDSALYFCASSDGRTAIQETQYFGPGTRLLVL.

This clonotype was detected many times. The chain has TRBV7-9 and TRBJ2-7, with D tentatively TRBD1 or TRBD2 (5 bases each). Germline V gives CDR1 SEHNR, CDR2 FQNEAQ (reference sequence). The CDR3 runs to 15 residues. Trimming removed 5 bases from V and 3 bases from J, with 17 bases in between. The CDR3 nucleotides are TGTGCCAGCAGCGCAACGATAGCAGGGAGCTACGAGCAGTACTTC. Translated: CASSATIAGSYEQYF.

This clonotype was seen a handful of times. The rearrangement joins TRBV10-2 to TRBJ1-2, with TRBD1 matching 7 bases. The length of the CDR3 is 13 residues. The J segment lost 7 bases and the V segment lost 8 bases, leaving 10 bases of the junction unmatched. Germline CDR1 is WSHSY and CDR2 is SAAADI. This chain's CDR3 is CASWARQGRGYTF. DNA for the CDR3: TGCGCCAGCTGGGCTCGACAGGGACGTGGCTACACCTTC.

This clonotype was seen at least ten times. The V and J genes are TRBV11-1 and TRBJ2-1; 10 bases map to TRBD2. Germline CDR1 is SGHAT and CDR2 is FQDESV (reference sequence). The CDR3 length is 15 residues. With 1 base clipped from V and 6 bases from J, the junction kept 3 bases outside the gene matches. The chain's CDR3 is CASSLEAGGSNEQFF. In DNA, the CDR3 is TGTGCCAGCAGCTTAGAAGCGGGAGGGTCCAATGAGCAGTTCTTC.